The entry below gives a single TCR beta chain sequence along with its context. The data derive from a study of blood T cell repertoires in COVID-19. The wider study: COVID-19 samples, acute and convalescent, were from the United States, Italy and Spain. PBMCs, B-cell-depleted T cells, or T cells provided the cDNA or gDNA that made up the material.

Original analysis: Counts of nucleated cells, estimated from reference gene primer amplification, were obtained. Generated by immunoSEQ multiplex PCR, the TCRdb table keeps only in-frame clones and is missing some. For V, J and clone size, that table is used; D and trimming come from the DNA. The sample lists about 270,000 clones; approximately 89% were seen once. This CDR3 has 15 residues. V lost 4 bases, J lost 0 bases, and 14 bases lay in between. Per germline, CDR1 SGDLS and CDR2 YYNGEE. The sequencing input was peripheral blood. The sequence derives from a woman between 55 and 75 years old who had recovered from COVID-19. This chain joins TRBV9 and TRBJ2-7; possible D gene TRBD2, 6 bases. The CDR3 protein is CASSISGSSSYEQYF. Written as DNA, the CDR3 is TGTGCCAGCAGCATTAGCGGATCTAGCTCCTACGAGCAGTACTTC. The full variable domain, with the rest looked up from reference TRBV9 and TRBJ2-7, is DSGVTQTPKHLITATGQRVTLRCSPRSGDLSVYWYQQSLDQGLQFLIQYYNGEERAKGNILERFSAQQFPDLHSELNLSSLELGDSALYFCASSISGSSSYEQYFGPGTRLTVT.